This T cell receptor beta chain came from a study of shared clonotypes between healthy human individuals. Looking at the study overall: Aged between 18 and 49, the donors were a couple of women and three men. Study-wide results and caveats: Around 4.9% of naive CD4 clonotypes were shared across a few donors. Depth of sequencing was expected to influence donor clonotype sharing.

Worth noting for this clone: Its antigen is as yet unknown.

Trimming removed 7 bases from V and 5 bases from J; junction bases left unmatched: 12. This CDR3 contains 15 residues. Germline lookup yields CDR1 SEHNR and CDR2 FQNEAQ (reference sequence). Libraries were prepared by immunoSEQ multiplex PCR; TCRdb keeps only in-frame clonotypes and omits some of them. The sample contains roughly 1.5 million clones, approximately 98% of which appear only once. The sample was naive CD4+ T cells sorted from blood. The subset is: CD45RA+ positively selected. The source is a man aged 25-40 years in good health. The chain combines TRBV7-9 with TRBJ1-2; 8 bases map to TRBD1. CDR3 sequence reads: CASTVWTGPSYGYTF. The CDR3 DNA is TGTGCCAGCACCGTGTGGACAGGGCCGTCGTATGGCTACACCTTC. Full variable domain (missing parts from reference TRBV7-9 and TRBJ1-2): DTGVSQNPRHKITKRGQNVTFRCDPISEHNRLYWYRQTLGQGPEFLTYFQNEAQLEKSRLLSDRFSAERPKGSFSTLEIQRTEQGDSAMYLCASTVWTGPSYGYTFGSGTRLTVV.